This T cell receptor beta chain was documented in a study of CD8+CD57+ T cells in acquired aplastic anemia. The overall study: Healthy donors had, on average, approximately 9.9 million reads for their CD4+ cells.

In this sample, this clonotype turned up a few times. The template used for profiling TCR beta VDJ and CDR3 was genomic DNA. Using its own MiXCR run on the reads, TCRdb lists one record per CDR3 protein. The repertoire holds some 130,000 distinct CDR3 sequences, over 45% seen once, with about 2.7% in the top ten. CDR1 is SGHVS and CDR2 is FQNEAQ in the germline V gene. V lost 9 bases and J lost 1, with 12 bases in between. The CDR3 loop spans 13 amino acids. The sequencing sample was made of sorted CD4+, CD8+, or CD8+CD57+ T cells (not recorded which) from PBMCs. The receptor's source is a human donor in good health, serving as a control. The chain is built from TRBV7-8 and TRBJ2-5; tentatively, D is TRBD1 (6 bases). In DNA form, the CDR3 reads TGTGCCAGTCGGACAGACCCCCAAGAGACCCAGTACTTC. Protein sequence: CASRTDPQETQYF.